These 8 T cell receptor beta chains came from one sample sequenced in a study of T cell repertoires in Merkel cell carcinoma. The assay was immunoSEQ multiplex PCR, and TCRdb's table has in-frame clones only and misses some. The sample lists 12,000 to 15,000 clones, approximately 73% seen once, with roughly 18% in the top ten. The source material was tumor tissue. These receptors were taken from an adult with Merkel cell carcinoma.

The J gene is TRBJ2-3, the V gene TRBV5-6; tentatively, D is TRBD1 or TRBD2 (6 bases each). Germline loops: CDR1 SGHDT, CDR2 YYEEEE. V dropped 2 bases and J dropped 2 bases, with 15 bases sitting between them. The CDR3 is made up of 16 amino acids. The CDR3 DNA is TGTGCCAGCAGCTTCCTCCGGGGGCTTAACACAGATACGCAGTATTTT. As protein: CASSFLRGLNTDTQYF.

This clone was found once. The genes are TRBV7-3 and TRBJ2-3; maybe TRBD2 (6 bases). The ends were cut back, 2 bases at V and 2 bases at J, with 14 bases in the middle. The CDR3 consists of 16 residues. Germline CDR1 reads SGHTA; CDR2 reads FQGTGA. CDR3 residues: CASSLDGSGFTDTQYF. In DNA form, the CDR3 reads TGTGCCAGCAGCTTAGACGGTAGCGGTTTCACAGATACGCAGTATTTT.

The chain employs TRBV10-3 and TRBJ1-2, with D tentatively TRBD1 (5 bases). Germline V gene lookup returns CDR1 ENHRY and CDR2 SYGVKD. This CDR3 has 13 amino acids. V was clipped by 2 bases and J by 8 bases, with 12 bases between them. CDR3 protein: CAISEMVGAGYTF. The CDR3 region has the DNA TGTGCCATCAGTGAGATGGTAGGGGCAGGCTACACCTTC.

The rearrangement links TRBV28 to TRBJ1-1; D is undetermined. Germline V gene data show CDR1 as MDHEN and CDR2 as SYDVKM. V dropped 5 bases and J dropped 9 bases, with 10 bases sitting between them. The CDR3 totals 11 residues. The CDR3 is CASSPGPKAFF. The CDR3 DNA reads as TGTGCCAGCAGTCCTGGGCCGAAAGCTTTCTTT.

In DNA, the CDR3 is TGTGCCAGCAGCTTTACCGACACTGAAGCTTTCTTT. Translating it yields CASSFTDTEAFF. The V gene is TRBV5-5, the J gene TRBJ1-1; D unresolved. This CDR3 is built from 12 residues. Germline V gene lookup returns CDR1 SGHKS and CDR2 YYEKEE (reference sequence). The V and J ends lost 2 bases and 3 bases respectively, with 5 bases between them.

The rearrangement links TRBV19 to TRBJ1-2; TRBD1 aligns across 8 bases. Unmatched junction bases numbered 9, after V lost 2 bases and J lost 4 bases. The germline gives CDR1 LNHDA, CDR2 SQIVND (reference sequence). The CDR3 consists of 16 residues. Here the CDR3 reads CASSISSRGPGYGYTF. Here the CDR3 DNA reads TGTGCCAGTAGTATATCCTCCAGGGGGCCCGGCTATGGCTACACCTTC.

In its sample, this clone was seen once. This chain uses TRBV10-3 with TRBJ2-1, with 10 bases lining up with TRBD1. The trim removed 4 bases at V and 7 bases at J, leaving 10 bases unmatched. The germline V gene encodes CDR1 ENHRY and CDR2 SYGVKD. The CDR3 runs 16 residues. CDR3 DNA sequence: TGTGCCATCAGTGGTCGGGGGACAGGGGATTTAAATGAGCAGTTCTTC. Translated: CAISGRGTGDLNEQFF.

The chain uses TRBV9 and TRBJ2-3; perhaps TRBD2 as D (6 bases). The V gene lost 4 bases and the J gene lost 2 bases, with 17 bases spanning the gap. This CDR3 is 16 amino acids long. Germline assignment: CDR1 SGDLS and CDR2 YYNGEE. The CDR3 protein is CASSLGTPGPTDTQYF. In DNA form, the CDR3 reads TGTGCCAGCAGCCTCGGGACTCCAGGCCCCACAGATACGCAGTATTTT.